This TCR beta chain was found in a study of blood T cell repertoires in COVID-19. Study-level background: There were acute and convalescent COVID-19 samples, and they came from the United States, Italy and Spain.

In the original analysis: It was from reference gene primer amplification that nucleated cell counts were estimated. Measured with immunoSEQ multiplex PCR; TCRdb has only the in-frame clones, and not every one. V, J and clone size are taken as reported in that table, and D and trimming were inferred from the DNA itself. The sample lists 200,000 or so clones; around four fifths were seen once. The sequence came from a human donor with acute or convalescent COVID-19. The donor label of this sample is uncertain. Sequenced: peripheral blood.

The CDR3 is CASSNVAGNEQFF. CDR3 DNA sequence: TGTGCCAGTAGTAATGTCGCGGGGAATGAGCAGTTCTTC. The chain uses TRBV19 and TRBJ2-1, with D perhaps matching TRBD2 (6 bases). The germline V and J ends were trimmed by 4 bases and 7 bases, with 11 bases remaining between them. Germline CDR1 reads LNHDA; CDR2 reads SQIVND (reference sequence). CDR3 size: 13 residues. The entire variable domain, with the rest obtained from reference TRBV19 and TRBJ2-1, is as follows: DGGITQSPKYLFRKEGQNVTLSCEQNLNHDAMYWYRQDPGQGLRLIYYSQIVNDFQKGDIAEGYSVSREKKESFPLTVTSAQKNPTAFYLCASSNVAGNEQFFGPGTRLTVL.